This TCR beta chain emerged from a study of T cell responses to AZD1222 COVID-19 vaccine. On the study more broadly: Researchers grouped second doses given at about 4 or about 12 weeks into one pool. General study points: White British people made up most donors, females outnumbered males, and clonal diversity was possibly underestimated. Repertoires were obtained only post-peak T cell response. Of spike-specific TCRs, nearly half reportedly target regions left unmutated in variants.

The germline V gene encodes CDR1 LGHNA and CDR2 YSLEER. Germline trimming cut 3 bases from V and 1 base from J; bases unmatched to any gene: 6. The CDR3 has 18 residues. Using immunoSEQ multiplex PCR, the repertoire was profiled, and TCRdb retains in-frame clones only, with some absent. The sample includes about 170,000 clones, 80% to 95% of them seen just once. Remarks on this clone: Its antigen is still unknown.

The TCR sequence derives from an adult in good health. This sequence joins TRBV4-3 and TRBJ2-3; TRBD2 aligns across 14 bases. The specimen comprised peripheral blood, sampled on day 0 of AZD1222 vaccination. The CDR3 reads CASSQMTSGGARTDTQYF. The DNA of the CDR3 is TGCGCCAGCAGCCAGATGACTAGCGGGGGGGCTCGCACAGATACGCAGTATTTT.